This record looks at one T cell receptor beta chain sequence and its context. Assay used: immunoSEQ multiplex PCR; TCRdb lists only in-frame clones, some missing. The sample yields approximately 400,000 clones, roughly 85% seen once. This sample is drawn from a study of Ad26.COV2.S vaccination and SARS-CoV-2 variants. Specified treatment: around 19 received Ad26.COV2.S at low or high dose, single or two shots; roughly five received placebo; per-sample allocation not given. Day 63 after the first injection of vaccine or placebo was the sampling time. CDR1 is KGHSH, CDR2 LQKENI, per germline. V shed 2 bases and J shed 3 bases, with 14 bases lying between them. The CDR3 runs to 15 residues.

The sequence was obtained from a person between 18 and 60 years old who received the Ad26.COV2.S COVID-19 vaccine or a placebo. The source material was peripheral blood, sampled in a trial of Ad26.COV2.S vaccine versus placebo. The chain has TRBV18 and TRBJ2-7; D unclear. CDR3 residues: CASSPVGLEVYEQYF. CDR3 bases: TGTGCCAGCTCACCAGTGGGTCTAGAGGTCTACGAGCAGTACTTC. Filled out from reference TRBV18 and TRBJ2-7, the complete variable domain reads NAGVMQNPRHLVRRRGQEARLRCSPMKGHSHVYWYRQLPEEGLKFMVYLQKENIIDESGMPKERFSAEFPKEGPSILRIQQVVRGDSAAYFCASSPVGLEVYEQYFGPGTRLTVT.